These 18 T cell receptor beta chains came from one sample sequenced in a study of shared clonotypes between healthy human individuals. This table comes from immunoSEQ multiplex PCR, and its TCRdb copy is limited to in-frame clones, with some not included. This table has around 1,100,000 clones, 70% to 80% appearing once. The sample consisted of memory CD4+ T cells from PBMCs. Specified subset: CD45RA-negative fraction. The receptors were gathered from a man between 18 and 29 years old in good health. Some clones in this sample may be carry-over from other donors' samples.

In this sample, this clone turned up once. This sequence joins TRBV28 and TRBJ1-4; D call uncertain. The CDR3 runs to 12 residues. The germline CDR1 and CDR2 sequences are MDHEN and SYDVKM. Trimming pared 5 bases from V and 5 bases from J, leaving 6 bases between. The CDR3 coding sequence is TGTGCCAGCAGTCTGAAGAATGAAAAACTGTTTTTT. The encoded protein is CASSLKNEKLFF.

This chain's CDR3 is CASSLRGNQPQHF. The CDR3 DNA reads as TGTGCCAGCAGCTTAAGGGGGAACCAGCCCCAGCATTTT. The V call is TRBV7-8, the J call TRBJ1-5; a possible D gene is TRBD1 (6 bases). The CDR3 is 13 amino acids. The ends were cut back, 2 bases at V and 7 bases at J, with 9 bases in the middle. Germline V gene lookup returns CDR1 SGHVS and CDR2 FQNEAQ.

Details on this clone: One base separates it from a far larger clone, so it is likely a read error. Other DNA sequences within the sample encode an identical CDR3. CDR3 nucleotides: TGCGCCAGCAGCTCCGGACAGGGGGCCTACGAGCAGTACTTC. It is translated as CASSSGQGAYEQYF. V and J are TRBV5-1 and TRBJ2-7; 10 bases are a match to TRBD1. Germline CDR1 reads SGHRS; CDR2 reads YFSETQ. The CDR3 covers 14 residues. V gave up 3 bases and J gave up 2 bases; unmatched junction bases: 2.

This clone appeared a single time. The chain recombines TRBV5-1 with TRBJ1-1; 8 nucleotides line up with TRBD1. J gave up 6 bases and V 0 bases, and 7 bases lay outside the gene matches. Germline V gives CDR1 SGHRS, CDR2 YFSETQ. The CDR3 runs 15 residues. The CDR3 sequence is CASSLGPGGEAEAFF. In nucleotides, the CDR3 is TGCGCCAGCAGCTTGGGTCCAGGGGGCGAGGCTGAAGCTTTCTTT.

The rearrangement joins TRBV25-1 to TRBJ2-5; possibly TRBD2 for D (5 bases). V was shortened by 8 bases and J by 0 bases, with 13 bases between the two germline ends. CDR1 MGHDK and CDR2 SYGVNS come from the germline V gene. The CDR3 is 14 amino acids. CDR3 sequence (DNA): TGTGCCAGCTCGAGGAGCGGAGACCAAGAGACCCAGTACTTC. Translation gives CASSRSGDQETQYF.

The chain has TRBV7-8 and TRBJ1-5, with D maybe TRBD1 (6 bases). V lost 5 bases and J lost 3, with 17 bases in between. Germline CDR1 reads SGHVS; CDR2 reads FQNEAQ. This CDR3 has 16 residues. The CDR3 spells CASSPSRDTFNQPQHF. DNA of the CDR3: TGTGCCAGCAGCCCTTCCCGGGACACCTTCAATCAGCCCCAGCATTTT.

This sequence joins TRBV5-1 and TRBJ1-2; 9 positions agree with TRBD1. CDR3 size: 13 residues. Looked up from germline, CDR1 is SGHRS and CDR2 is YFSETQ. J was trimmed by 8 bases and V by 4 bases; bases with no gene match: 6. In DNA form, the CDR3 reads TGCGCCAGCAGCCCACAGGGGGCGCCCGGCTACACCTTC. This gives the protein CASSPQGAPGYTF. The whole variable domain, filled in from reference TRBV5-1 and TRBJ1-2, reads KAGVTQTPRYLIKTRGQQVTLSCSPISGHRSVSWYQQTPGQGLQFLFEYFSETQRNKGNFPGRFSGRQFSNSRSEMNVSTLELGDSALYLCASSPQGAPGYTFGSGTRLTVV.

The chain employs TRBV5-6 and TRBJ1-3; D is undetermined. The CDR3 loop spans 12 amino acids. The V gene lost 1 base and the J gene lost 16 bases, with 15 bases spanning the gap. The V gene's germline CDR1 is SGHDT and CDR2 YYEEEE. In DNA form, the CDR3 reads TGTGCCAGCAGCTTGAGCGGAGCCGGGAGGTATTTT. Amino acids: CASSLSGAGRYF.

This chain joins TRBV28 and TRBJ2-7, with D unresolved. Trimming stripped 7 bases from V and 6 bases from J, with 25 bases between. The CDR3 loop spans 16 amino acids. Germline V gives CDR1 MDHEN, CDR2 SYDVKM. The CDR3, as DNA: TGTGCCAGCATTAAATCCCCTAGTAGACGGGCGAGCGAGCAGTACTTC. Its protein is CASIKSPSRRASEQYF.

The chain combines TRBV18 with TRBJ1-2; 9 bases match TRBD1. Germline loops: CDR1 KGHSH, CDR2 LQKENI. The CDR3 is 15 residues long. The V and J ends lost 2 bases and 7 bases, in that order; junction bases with no gene match: 8. Here the CDR3 reads CASSPYIGQGSGYTF. The CDR3 DNA follows: TGTGCCAGCTCACCATACATTGGACAGGGGTCTGGCTACACCTTC.

The chain combines TRBV9 with TRBJ1-2; D call uncertain. The length of the CDR3 is 12 residues. The germline V and J ends were trimmed by 3 bases and 7 bases, with 10 bases remaining between them. Germline V gene data show CDR1 as SGDLS and CDR2 as YYNGEE. CDR3 coding DNA: TGTGCCAGCAGCGACGGGGAGTCTGGCTACACCTTC. This translates into CASSDGESGYTF.

The genes are TRBV5-1 and TRBJ2-5; the D is unclear. The V gene's germline CDR1 is SGHRS and CDR2 YFSETQ. V shed 1 base and J shed 4 bases, with 8 bases lying between them. The CDR3 contains 13 residues. DNA for the CDR3: TGCGCCAGCAGCTTGCCAGACGGAGAGACCCAGTACTTC. This translates into CASSLPDGETQYF. Complete variable domain (other parts from reference TRBV5-1 and TRBJ2-5): KAGVTQTPRYLIKTRGQQVTLSCSPISGHRSVSWYQQTPGQGLQFLFEYFSETQRNKGNFPGRFSGRQFSNSRSEMNVSTLELGDSALYLCASSLPDGETQYFGPGTRLLVL.

In its sample, this clone was seen once. Compared with germline, one end of the junction differs, possibly owing to a read error. V and J are TRBV11-2 and TRBJ2-2; a possible D gene is TRBD1 (5 bases). The CDR3 is made up of 16 amino acids. Germline V CDR1 and CDR2: SGHAT, FQNNGV. The CDR3 DNA follows: TGCGCCAGCAGCCCCAAACCGACAGTTATAACCGGGGAGCTGTTTTTT. This encodes CASSPKPTVITGELFF.

The chain carries TRBV28 and TRBJ2-3; D perhaps matches TRBD2 (6 bases). Trimming took 7 bases from V and 0 from J, leaving 8 bases between them. CDR3 size: 13 residues. Germline V lookup: CDR1 MDHEN, CDR2 SYDVKM. The CDR3 protein is CASKTRSTDTQYF. DNA for the CDR3: TGTGCCAGCAAGACTAGAAGCACAGATACGCAGTATTTT.

The chain employs TRBV7-2 and TRBJ2-7; perhaps TRBD1 as D (7 bases). The CDR3 consists of 15 residues. CDR1 SGHTA and CDR2 FQGNSA come from the germline V gene. Trimming cost V 5 bases and J 1 base, with 15 bases left between them. The CDR3 region has the DNA TGTGCCAGCAGCGCTGCAGGGGGAGGATCCTACGAGCAGTACTTC. Residues: CASSAAGGGSYEQYF.

This sequence joins TRBV6-5 and TRBJ1-2; TRBD1 agrees at 8 bases. V shed 7 bases and J 3 bases; nucleotides not matched to a gene: 10. The CDR3 runs to 15 residues. Germline V gene data show CDR1 as MNHEY and CDR2 as SVGAGI. Here the CDR3 DNA reads TGTGCCAGCAACCGATTCGGACAGGGTGACTATGGCTACACCTTC. It encodes CASNRFGQGDYGYTF.

The chain uses TRBV11-2 and TRBJ2-1, with TRBD2 identical over 10 bases. Trimming took 0 bases from V and 4 from J; bases not matched to a gene: 0. This CDR3 has 15 amino acids. CDR1 and CDR2 (germline): SGHAT, FQNNGV. Here the CDR3 DNA reads TGTGCCAGCAGCTTAGAACTAGCGGGGTACAATGAGCAGTTCTTC. This gives the protein CASSLELAGYNEQFF.

This clone appeared a single time. V gene TRBV7-9 combines with J gene TRBJ2-7; 9 bases line up with TRBD2. The CDR3 extends over 15 amino acids. With 6 bases clipped from V and 2 bases from J, the junction kept 8 bases outside the gene matches. From germline, CDR1 is SEHNR and CDR2 FQNEAQ (reference sequence). For the CDR3, the DNA is TGTGCCAGCAGTCGGATTAGCGGGAGCCCCTACGAGCAGTACTTC. Residues: CASSRISGSPYEQYF.